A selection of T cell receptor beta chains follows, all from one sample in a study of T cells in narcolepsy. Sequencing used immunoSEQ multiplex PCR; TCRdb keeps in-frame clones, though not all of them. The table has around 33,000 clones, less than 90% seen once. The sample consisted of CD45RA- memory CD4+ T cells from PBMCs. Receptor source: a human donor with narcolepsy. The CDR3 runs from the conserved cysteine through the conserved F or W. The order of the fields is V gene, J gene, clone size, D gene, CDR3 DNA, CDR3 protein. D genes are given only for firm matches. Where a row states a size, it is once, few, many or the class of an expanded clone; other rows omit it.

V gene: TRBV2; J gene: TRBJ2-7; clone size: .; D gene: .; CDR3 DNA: TGTGCCAGCAGCGATACCCCGATAACAGTGACCTTC; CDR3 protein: CASSDTPITVTF
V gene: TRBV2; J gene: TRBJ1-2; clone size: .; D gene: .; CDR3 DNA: TGTGCCAGCGGGGTCGGGGCGGCACGATGTTTC; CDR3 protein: CASGVGAARCF
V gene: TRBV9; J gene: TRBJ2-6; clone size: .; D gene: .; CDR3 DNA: TGTGCCAGCAGCGCTGTCTCTGGGGCCAACGTCCTGACTTTC; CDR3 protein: CASSAVSGANVLTF
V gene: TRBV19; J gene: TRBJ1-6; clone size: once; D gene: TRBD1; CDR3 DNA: TGTGCCACTAGACAGGGGCCCTATAATTCACCCCTCCACTTT; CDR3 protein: CATRQGPYNSPLHF
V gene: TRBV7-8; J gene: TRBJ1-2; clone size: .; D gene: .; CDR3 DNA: TGTGCCAGCAGCGAATTTAGGGGGGGTGACTATGGCTACACCTTC; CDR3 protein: CASSEFRGGDYGYTF
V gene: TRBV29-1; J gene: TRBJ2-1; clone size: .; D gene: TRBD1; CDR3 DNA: TGCAGCGTTGAGGGACAGGGGGCGCGAATTGGCAATGAGCAGTTCTTC; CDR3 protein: CSVEGQGARIGNEQFF
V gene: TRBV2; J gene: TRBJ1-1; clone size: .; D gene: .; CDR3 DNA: TGTGCCAGCAGTGAAACCCCTGCCCGCATGAACACTGAAGCTTTCTTT; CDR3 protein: CASSETPARMNTEAFF
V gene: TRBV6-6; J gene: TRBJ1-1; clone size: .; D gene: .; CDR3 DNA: TGTGCCAGCAGCCACGGACAGAGCCTGAACACTGAAGCTTTCTTT; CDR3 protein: CASSHGQSLNTEAFF
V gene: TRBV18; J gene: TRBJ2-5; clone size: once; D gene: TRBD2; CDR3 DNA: TGTGCCAGCTCACCGGGCTCGGGACTAGCTGCGGGAGAGACCCAGTACTTC; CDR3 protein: CASSPGSGLAAGETQYF
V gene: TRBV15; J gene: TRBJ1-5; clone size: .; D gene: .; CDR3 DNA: TGTGCCACCAGCAGAGGAGGCCCTTCCGTCCTTAGCCATCAGCCCCAGCATTTT; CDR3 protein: CATSRGGPSVLSHQPQHF
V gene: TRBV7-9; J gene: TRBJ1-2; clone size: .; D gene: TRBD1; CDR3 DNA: TGTGCCAGCAGCTTAGCGGCAGGGGGCGGCCTATTTGGCTACACCTTC; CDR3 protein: CASSLAAGGGLFGYTF
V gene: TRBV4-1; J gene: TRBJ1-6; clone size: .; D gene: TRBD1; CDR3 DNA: TGCGCCAGCAGCCAAGAGGGGCAGGGGGCAGTAAATTCACCCCTCCACTTT; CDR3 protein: CASSQEGQGAVNSPLHF
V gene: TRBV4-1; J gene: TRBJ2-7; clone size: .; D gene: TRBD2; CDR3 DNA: TGCGCCAGCAGCCCCGGGACTAGCGGCTCCTACGAGCAGTACTTC; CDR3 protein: CASSPGTSGSYEQYF
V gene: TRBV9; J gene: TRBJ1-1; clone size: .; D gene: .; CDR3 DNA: TGTGCCAGCAGCGTATTGGGGGGGCAAGCGGCTGAAGCTTTCTTT; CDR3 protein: CASSVLGGQAAEAFF
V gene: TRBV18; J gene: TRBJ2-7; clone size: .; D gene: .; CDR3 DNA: TGTGCCAGCTCACAAACTGAGGGTCCCGAGCAGTACTTC; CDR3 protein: CASSQTEGPEQYF
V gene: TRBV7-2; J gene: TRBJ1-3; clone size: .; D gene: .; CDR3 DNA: TGTGCCAGCAGCTTAGGGGTCTCTGGAAACACCATATATTTT; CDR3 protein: CASSLGVSGNTIYF
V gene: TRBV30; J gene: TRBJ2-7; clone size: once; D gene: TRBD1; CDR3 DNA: TGTGCCTGGAGTTCACCGGGACAGGGGGCTTACGAGCAGTACTTC; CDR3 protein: CAWSSPGQGAYEQYF
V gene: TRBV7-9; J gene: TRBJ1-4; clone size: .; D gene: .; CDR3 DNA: TGTGCCAGCAGCTTAGAAGGGGGTCATAATGAAAAACTGTTTTTT; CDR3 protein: CASSLEGGHNEKLFF
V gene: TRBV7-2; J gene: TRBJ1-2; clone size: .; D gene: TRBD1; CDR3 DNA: TGTGTACTGGTGTGTCAGGGGGAGTATGGCTACACCTTC; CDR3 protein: CVLVCQGEYGYTF
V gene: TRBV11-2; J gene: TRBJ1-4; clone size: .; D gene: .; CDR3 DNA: TGTGCCAGCACTTTTACCGGGACACCAAATGAAAAACTGTTTTTT; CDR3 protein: CASTFTGTPNEKLFF